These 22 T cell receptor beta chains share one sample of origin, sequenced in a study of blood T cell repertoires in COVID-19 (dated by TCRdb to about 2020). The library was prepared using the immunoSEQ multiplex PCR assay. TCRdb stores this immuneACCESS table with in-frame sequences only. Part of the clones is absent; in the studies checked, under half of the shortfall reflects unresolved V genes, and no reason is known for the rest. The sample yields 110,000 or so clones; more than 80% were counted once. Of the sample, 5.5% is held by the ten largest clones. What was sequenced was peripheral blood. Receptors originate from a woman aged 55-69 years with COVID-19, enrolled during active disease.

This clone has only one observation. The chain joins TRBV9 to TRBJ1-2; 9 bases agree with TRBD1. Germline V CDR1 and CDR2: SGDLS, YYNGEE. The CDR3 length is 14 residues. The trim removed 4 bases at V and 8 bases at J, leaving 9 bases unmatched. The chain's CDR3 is CASSRRGQGGGYTF. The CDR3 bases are TGTGCCAGCAGCCGGAGGGGACAGGGAGGCGGCTACACCTTC.

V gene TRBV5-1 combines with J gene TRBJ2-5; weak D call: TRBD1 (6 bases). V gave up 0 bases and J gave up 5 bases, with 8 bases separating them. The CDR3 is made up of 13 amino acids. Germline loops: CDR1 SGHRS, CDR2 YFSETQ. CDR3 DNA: TGCGCCAGCAGCTTGGGGGGGCGTGAGACCCAGTACTTC. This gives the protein CASSLGGRETQYF.

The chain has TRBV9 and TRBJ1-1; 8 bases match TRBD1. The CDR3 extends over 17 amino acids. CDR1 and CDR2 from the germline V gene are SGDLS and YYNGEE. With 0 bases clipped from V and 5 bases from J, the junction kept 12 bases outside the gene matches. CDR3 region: CASSVDSQGALGTEAFF. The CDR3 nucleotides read TGTGCCAGCAGCGTAGATAGTCAGGGGGCGCTGGGGACTGAAGCTTTCTTT.

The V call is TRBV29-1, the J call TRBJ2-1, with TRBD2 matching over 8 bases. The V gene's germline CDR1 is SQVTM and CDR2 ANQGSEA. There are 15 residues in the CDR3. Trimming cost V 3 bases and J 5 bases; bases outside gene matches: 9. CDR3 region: CSVEGYRGGNNEQFF. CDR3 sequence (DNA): TGCAGCGTTGAGGGGTACCGCGGGGGGAACAATGAGCAGTTCTTC.

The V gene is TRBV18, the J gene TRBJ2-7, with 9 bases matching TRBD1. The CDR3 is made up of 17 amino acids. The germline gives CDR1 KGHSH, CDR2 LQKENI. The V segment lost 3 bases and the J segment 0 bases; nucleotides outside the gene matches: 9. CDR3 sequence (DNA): TGTGCCAGCTCACCCATTCGGACAGGGGTGAGCTCCTACGAGCAGTACTTC. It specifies CASSPIRTGVSSYEQYF.

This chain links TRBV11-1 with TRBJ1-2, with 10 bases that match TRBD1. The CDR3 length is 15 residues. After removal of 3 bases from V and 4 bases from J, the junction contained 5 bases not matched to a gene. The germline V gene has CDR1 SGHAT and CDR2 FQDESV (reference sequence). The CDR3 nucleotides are TGTGCCAGCAGCTTGGGAAGGACAGGGGGCTATGGCTACACCTTC. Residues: CASSLGRTGGYGYTF.

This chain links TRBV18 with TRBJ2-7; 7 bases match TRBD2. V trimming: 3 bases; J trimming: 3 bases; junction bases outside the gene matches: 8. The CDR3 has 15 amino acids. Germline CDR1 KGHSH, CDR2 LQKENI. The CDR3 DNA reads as TGTGCCAGCTCACCGGACGGTGGGAGGGACTACGAGCAGTACTTC. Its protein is CASSPDGGRDYEQYF.

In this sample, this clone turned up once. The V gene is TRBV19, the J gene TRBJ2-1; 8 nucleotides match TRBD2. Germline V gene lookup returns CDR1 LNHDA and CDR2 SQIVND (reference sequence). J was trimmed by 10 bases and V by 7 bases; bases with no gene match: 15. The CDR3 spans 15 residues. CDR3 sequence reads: CASTLRTSPTGEQFF. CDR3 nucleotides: TGTGCCAGTACCCTCAGGACTAGCCCTACGGGCGAGCAGTTCTTC.

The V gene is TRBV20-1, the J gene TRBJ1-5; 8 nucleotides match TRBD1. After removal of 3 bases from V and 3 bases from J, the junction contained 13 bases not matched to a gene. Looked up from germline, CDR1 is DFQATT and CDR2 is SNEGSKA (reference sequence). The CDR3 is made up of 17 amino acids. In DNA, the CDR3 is TGCAGTGCTAGTGACTACAGCGGGACAGGAGTCAATCAGCCCCAGCATTTT. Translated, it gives CSASDYSGTGVNQPQHF.

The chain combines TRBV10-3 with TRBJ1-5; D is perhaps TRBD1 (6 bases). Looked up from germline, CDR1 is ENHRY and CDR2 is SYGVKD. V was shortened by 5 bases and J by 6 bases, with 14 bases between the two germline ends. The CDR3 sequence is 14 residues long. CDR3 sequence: CAISNRVTGQPQHF. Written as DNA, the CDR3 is TGTGCCATCAGTAACAGGGTCACGGGTCAGCCCCAGCATTTT.

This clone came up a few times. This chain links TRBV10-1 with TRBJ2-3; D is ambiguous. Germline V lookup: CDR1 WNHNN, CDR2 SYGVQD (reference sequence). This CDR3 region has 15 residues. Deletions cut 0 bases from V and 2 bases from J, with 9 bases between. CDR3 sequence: CASSESKQTTDTQYF. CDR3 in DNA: TGCGCCAGCAGTGAGTCGAAACAGACCACAGATACGCAGTATTTT.

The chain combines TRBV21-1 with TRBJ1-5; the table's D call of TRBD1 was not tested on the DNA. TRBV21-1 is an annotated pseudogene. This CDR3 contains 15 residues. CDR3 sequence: CASSKCDRVNQPQHF. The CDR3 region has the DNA TGTGCCAGCAGCAAATGCGACAGGGTAAATCAGCCCCAGCATTTT.

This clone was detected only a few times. For the CDR3, the DNA is TGTGCCAGCAGTTTATACAGGGACACCGGGGAGCTGTTTTTT. Translating it yields CASSLYRDTGELFF. This chain connects TRBV27 to TRBJ2-2; the D gene is possibly TRBD1 (6 bases). Trimming cost V 1 base and J 3 bases, with 6 bases left between them. The CDR3 runs to 14 residues. From germline, CDR1 is MNHEY and CDR2 SMNVEV (reference sequence).

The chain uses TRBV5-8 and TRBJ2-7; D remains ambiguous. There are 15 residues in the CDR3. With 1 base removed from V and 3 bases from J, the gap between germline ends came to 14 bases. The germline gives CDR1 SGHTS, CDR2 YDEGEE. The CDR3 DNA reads TGTGCCAGCAGCTTGTTCCACACCCAAATCTACGAGCAGTACTTC. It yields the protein CASSLFHTQIYEQYF.

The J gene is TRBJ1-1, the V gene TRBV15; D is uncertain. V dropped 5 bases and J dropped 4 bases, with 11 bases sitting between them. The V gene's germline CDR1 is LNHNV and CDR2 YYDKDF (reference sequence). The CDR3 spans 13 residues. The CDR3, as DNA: TGTGCCACCAGCCCCCGACGGGGCACTGAAGCTTTCTTT. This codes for CATSPRRGTEAFF.

CDR3 DNA sequence: TGTGCCAGCTCACCACTCGGGACAGGGGGCACGAACTATGGCTACACCTTC. Amino acid sequence: CASSPLGTGGTNYGYTF. The chain links TRBV18 to TRBJ1-2, with 12 bases identical to TRBD1. This CDR3 is 17 amino acids long. In germline, CDR1 is KGHSH, CDR2 LQKENI. J gave up 2 bases and V 1 base, and 5 bases lay outside the gene matches.

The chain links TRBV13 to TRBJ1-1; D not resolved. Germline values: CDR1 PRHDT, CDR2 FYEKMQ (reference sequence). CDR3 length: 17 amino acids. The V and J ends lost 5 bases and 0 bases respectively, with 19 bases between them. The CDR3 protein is CASSQAPQRTLNTEAFF. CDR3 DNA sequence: TGTGCCAGCAGCCAAGCCCCCCAGCGGACCTTGAACACTGAAGCTTTCTTT.

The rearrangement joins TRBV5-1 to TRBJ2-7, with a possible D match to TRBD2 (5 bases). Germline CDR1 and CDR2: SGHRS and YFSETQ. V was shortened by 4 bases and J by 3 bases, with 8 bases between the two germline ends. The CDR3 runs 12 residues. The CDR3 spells CASSPGYYEQYF. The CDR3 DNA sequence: TGCGCCAGCAGCCCGGGGTACTACGAGCAGTACTTC.

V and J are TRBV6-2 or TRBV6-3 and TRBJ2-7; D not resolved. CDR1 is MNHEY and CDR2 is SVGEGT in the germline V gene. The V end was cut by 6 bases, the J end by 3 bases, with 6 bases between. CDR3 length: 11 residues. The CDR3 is CASSPFYEQYF. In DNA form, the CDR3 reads TGTGCCAGCAGCCCCTTCTACGAGCAGTACTTC.

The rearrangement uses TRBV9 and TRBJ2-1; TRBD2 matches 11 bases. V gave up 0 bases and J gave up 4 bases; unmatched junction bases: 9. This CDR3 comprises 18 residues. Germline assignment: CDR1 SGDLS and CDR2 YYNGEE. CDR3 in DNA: TGTGCCAGCAGCGTAGGACTAGCGGGGCCCGCCGGGTACAATGAGCAGTTCTTC. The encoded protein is CASSVGLAGPAGYNEQFF.

DNA of the CDR3: TGTGCCAGCAGTACTTATGAAAAACTGTTTTTT. Its translation is CASSTYEKLFF. This rearrangement joins TRBV27 to TRBJ1-4; D not resolved. Germline CDR1 and CDR2: MNHEY and SMNVEV (reference sequence). Deletions cut 5 bases from V and 6 bases from J, with 4 bases between. This CDR3 spans 11 amino acids. Drawing the rest from reference TRBV27 and TRBJ1-4, the complete variable domain is EAQVTQNPRYLITVTGKKLTVTCSQNMNHEYMSWYRQDPGLGLRQIYYSMNVEVTDKGDVPEGYKVSRKEKRNFPLILESPSPNQTSLYFCASSTYEKLFFGSGTQLSVL.

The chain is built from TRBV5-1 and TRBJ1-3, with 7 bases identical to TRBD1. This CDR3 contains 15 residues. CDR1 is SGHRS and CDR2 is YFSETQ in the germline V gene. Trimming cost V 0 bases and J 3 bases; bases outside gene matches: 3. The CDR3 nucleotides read TGCGCCAGCAGCTTGGACCGGGACAGTGGAAACACCATATATTTT. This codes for CASSLDRDSGNTIYF. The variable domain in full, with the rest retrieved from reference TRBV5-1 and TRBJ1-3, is KAGVTQTPRYLIKTRGQQVTLSCSPISGHRSVSWYQQTPGQGLQFLFEYFSETQRNKGNFPGRFSGRQFSNSRSEMNVSTLELGDSALYLCASSLDRDSGNTIYFGEGSWLTVV.